These 9 T cell receptor beta chains share one sample of origin, sequenced in a study of blood T cell repertoires in COVID-19. Sequencing was performed with immunoSEQ multiplex PCR; in TCRdb, only in-frame clones are kept and a portion is missing. The table includes some 300,000 clones, approximately 91% detected once. Source material: PBMCs or T cells enriched from blood (not recorded which). The receptors derive from a woman in her 30s who had been exposed to COVID-19.

Only one count was recorded for this clone. The rearrangement links TRBV6-5 to TRBJ1-3, with 9 bases fitting TRBD1. With 3 bases clipped from V and 8 bases from J, the junction kept 8 bases outside the gene matches. CDR1 and CDR2 from the germline V gene are MNHEY and SVGAGI. This CDR3 spans 15 amino acids. The CDR3 sequence: CASSYTGTGRDTIYF. DNA for the CDR3: TGTGCCAGCAGTTATACCGGGACAGGGAGGGACACCATATATTTT.

The rearrangement joins TRBV19 to TRBJ1-1; the D is unclear. V dropped 9 bases and J dropped 6 bases, with 23 bases sitting between them. CDR3 length: 15 residues. Germline assignment: CDR1 LNHDA and CDR2 SQIVND (reference sequence). The CDR3 spells CASLTWGRPGAEAFF. The CDR3 region has the DNA TGTGCCAGCCTGACCTGGGGTCGCCCCGGGGCTGAAGCTTTCTTT.

In the case of this clone: Compared with germline, one end of the junction differs, possibly owing to a read error. V gene TRBV7-2 combines with J gene TRBJ2-5; TRBD2 is a possible D gene (5 bases). Germline V gives CDR1 SGHTA, CDR2 FQGNSA. The CDR3 totals 13 residues. The CDR3 DNA reads as TGTGCCAACAGCCGGGGTGTCGGAGAGACCCAGTACTTC. This translates into CANSRGVGETQYF.

V gene TRBV18 combines with J gene TRBJ2-3, with 13 nucleotides matching TRBD2. Trimming cost V 0 bases and J 5 bases; bases outside gene matches: 8. Per the germline V gene, CDR1 is KGHSH and CDR2 is LQKENI. This CDR3 has 18 residues. The CDR3 region has the DNA TGTGCCAGCTCACCACCATCGACTAGCGGGGGGTTTAGAGATACGCAGTATTTT. Protein product: CASSPPSTSGGFRDTQYF.

This clone was found once. The chain is built from TRBV4-2 and TRBJ1-2, with 7 bases matching TRBD1. Germline CDR1 LGHNA, CDR2 YNFKEQ. Unmatched junction bases numbered 11, after V lost 0 bases and J lost 7 bases. The CDR3 is made up of 16 amino acids. DNA of the CDR3: TGTGCCAGCAGCCAAGATTGGGACAGTAGGATCGGTGGCTACACCTTC. This translates into CASSQDWDSRIGGYTF.

Comment on this clone: The junction departs from the called germline gene at one end, perhaps through a read error. The rearrangement joins TRBV7-2 to TRBJ1-5, with D perhaps matching TRBD1 (6 bases). CDR1 and CDR2 (germline): SGHTA, FQGNSA. This CDR3 comprises 13 residues. The CDR3 DNA follows: TGTGCCAGCAGCTCCCTACAGGGTCAGCTCCAGCATTTT. This translates into CASSSLQGQLQHF. Full variable domain (outside the CDR3, taken from reference TRBV7-2 and TRBJ1-5): GAGVSQSPSNKVTEKGKDVELRCDPISGHTALYWYRQSLGQGLEFLIYFQGNSAPDKSGLPSDRFSAERTGGSVSTLTIQRTQQEDSAVYLCASSSLQGQLQHFGDGTRLSIL.

J is TRBJ1-2 and V is TRBV5-8; a possible D gene is TRBD1 (6 bases). The CDR3 is 14 residues long. The V gene lost 1 base and the J gene lost 8 bases, with 15 bases spanning the gap. The germline gives CDR1 SGHTS, CDR2 YDEGEE. CDR3 loop: CASSLLQGLGGYTF. The CDR3 region has the DNA TGTGCCAGCAGCTTGTTACAGGGTTTAGGGGGCTACACCTTC.

Only one count was recorded for this clone. V usage is TRBV5-1 and J usage is TRBJ2-1; 12 positions match TRBD2. CDR1 and CDR2 from the germline V gene are SGHRS and YFSETQ. V shed 4 bases, J shed 10 bases, and the junction held 15 bases outside the gene matches. The CDR3 covers 17 residues. The CDR3 spells CASSHQASGGAVGEQFF. The CDR3 DNA reads TGCGCCAGCAGCCACCAGGCTAGCGGGGGGGCCGTTGGGGAGCAGTTCTTC.

This clone was picked up a small number of times. The chain has TRBV5-4 and TRBJ1-6; D call uncertain. Germline V lookup: CDR1 SGHNT, CDR2 YYREEE (reference sequence). The CDR3 has 12 amino acids. Trimming removed 2 bases from V and 7 bases from J, with 4 bases in between. The CDR3 region has the DNA TGTGCCAGCAGCTTCGGGAATTCACCCCTCCACTTT. Protein product: CASSFGNSPLHF.